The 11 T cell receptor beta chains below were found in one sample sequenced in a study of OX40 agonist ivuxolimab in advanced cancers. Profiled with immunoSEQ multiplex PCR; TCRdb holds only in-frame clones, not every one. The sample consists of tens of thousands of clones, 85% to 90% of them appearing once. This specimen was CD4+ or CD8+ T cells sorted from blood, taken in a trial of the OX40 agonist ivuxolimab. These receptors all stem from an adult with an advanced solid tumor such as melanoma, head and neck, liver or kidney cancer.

This CDR3 is CASSIGLTWDQPQHF. The DNA of the CDR3 is TGTGCCAGTAGTATAGGCCTCACATGGGATCAGCCCCAGCATTTT. The chain carries TRBV19 and TRBJ1-5; D ambiguous. This CDR3 region has 15 residues. Between the trimmed V and J ends, which lost 1 base and 5 bases, there was a span of 12 bases. Germline V gene sequence: CDR1 LNHDA, CDR2 SQIVND (reference sequence).

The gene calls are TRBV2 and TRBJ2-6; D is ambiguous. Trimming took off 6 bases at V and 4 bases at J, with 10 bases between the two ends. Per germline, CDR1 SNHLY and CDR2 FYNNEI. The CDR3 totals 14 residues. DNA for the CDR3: TGTGCCAGCAGCCCCTCGTCCGGGGCCAACGTCCTGACTTTC. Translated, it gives CASSPSSGANVLTF. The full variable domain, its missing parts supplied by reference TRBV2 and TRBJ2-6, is EPEVTQTPSHQVTQMGQEVILRCVPISNHLYFYWYRQILGQKVEFLVSFYNNEISEKSEIFDDQFSVERPDGSNFTLKIRSTKLEDSAMYFCASSPSSGANVLTFGAGSRLTVL.

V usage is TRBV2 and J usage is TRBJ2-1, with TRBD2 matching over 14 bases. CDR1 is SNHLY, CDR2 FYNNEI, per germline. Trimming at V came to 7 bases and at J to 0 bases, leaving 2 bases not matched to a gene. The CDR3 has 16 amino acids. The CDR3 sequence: CASKGLAGGSYNEQFF. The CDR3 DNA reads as TGTGCCAGCAAAGGACTAGCGGGAGGCTCCTACAATGAGCAGTTCTTC.

CDR3 coding DNA: TGTGCCTGGAGTGGACGGACAGGGGAGAGGGGGGGCTATAATTCACCCCTCCACTTT. Encoded protein: CAWSGRTGERGGYNSPLHF. The V and J genes are TRBV30 and TRBJ1-6; 9 nucleotides agree with TRBD1. Germline V CDR1 and CDR2: GTSNPN, SVGIG (reference sequence). The CDR3 contains 19 residues. The J segment lost 3 bases and the V segment lost 1 base, leaving 13 bases of the junction unmatched.

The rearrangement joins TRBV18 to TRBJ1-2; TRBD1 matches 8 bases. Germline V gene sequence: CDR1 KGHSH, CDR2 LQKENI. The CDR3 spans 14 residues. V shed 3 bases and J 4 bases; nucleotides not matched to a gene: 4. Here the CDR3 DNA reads TGTGCCAGCTCACCGAGACAGGGGACCTATGGCTACACCTTC. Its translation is CASSPRQGTYGYTF.

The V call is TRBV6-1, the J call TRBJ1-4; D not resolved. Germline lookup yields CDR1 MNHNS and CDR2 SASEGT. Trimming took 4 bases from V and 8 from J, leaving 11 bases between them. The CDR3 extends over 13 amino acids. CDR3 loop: CASSGGRWEKLFF. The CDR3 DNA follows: TGTGCCAGCAGTGGAGGACGTTGGGAAAAACTGTTTTTT.

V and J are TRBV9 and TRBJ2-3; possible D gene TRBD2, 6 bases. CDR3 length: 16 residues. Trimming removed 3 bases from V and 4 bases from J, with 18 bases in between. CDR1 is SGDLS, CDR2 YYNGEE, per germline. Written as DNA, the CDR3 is TGTGCCAGCAGCGCCGGGGGAATCACAAGGGCAGATACGCAGTATTTT. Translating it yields CASSAGGITRADTQYF. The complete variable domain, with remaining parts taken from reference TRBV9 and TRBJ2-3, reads DSGVTQTPKHLITATGQRVTLRCSPRSGDLSVYWYQQSLDQGLQFLIQYYNGEERAKGNILERFSAQQFPDLHSELNLSSLELGDSALYFCASSAGGITRADTQYFGPGTRLTVL.

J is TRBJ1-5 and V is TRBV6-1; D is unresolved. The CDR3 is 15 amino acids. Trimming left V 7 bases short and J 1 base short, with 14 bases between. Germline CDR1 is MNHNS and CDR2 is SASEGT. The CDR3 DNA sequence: TGTGCCAGCATGGTCGGGCCTTGGAGCAATCAGCCCCAGCATTTT. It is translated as CASMVGPWSNQPQHF.

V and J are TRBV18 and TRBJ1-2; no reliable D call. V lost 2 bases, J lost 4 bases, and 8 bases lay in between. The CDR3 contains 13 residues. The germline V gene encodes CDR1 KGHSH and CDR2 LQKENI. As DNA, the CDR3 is TGTGCCAGCTCACCAGCGCAGCCCTATGGCTACACCTTC. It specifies CASSPAQPYGYTF.

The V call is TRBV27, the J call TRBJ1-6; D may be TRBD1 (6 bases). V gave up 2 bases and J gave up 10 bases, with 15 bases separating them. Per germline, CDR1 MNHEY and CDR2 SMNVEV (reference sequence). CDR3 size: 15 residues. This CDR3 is CASSLTIRGGSPLHF. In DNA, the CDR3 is TGTGCCAGCAGTTTAACCATCAGGGGAGGATCACCCCTCCACTTT.

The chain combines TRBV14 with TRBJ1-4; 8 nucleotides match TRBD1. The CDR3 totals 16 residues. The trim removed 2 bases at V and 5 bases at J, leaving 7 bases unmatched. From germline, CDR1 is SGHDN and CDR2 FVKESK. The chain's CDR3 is CASSQWGRQGNEKLFF. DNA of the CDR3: TGTGCCAGCAGCCAATGGGGGCGACAGGGGAATGAAAAACTGTTTTTT.